This TCR beta chain was sequenced in a study of T cell responses to AZD1222 COVID-19 vaccine. Method: immunoSEQ multiplex PCR; TCRdb's copy keeps in-frame clones and lacks some. The data hold 130,000 to 150,000 clones, with about nine tenths observed a single time. J was trimmed by 5 bases and V by 2 bases; bases with no gene match: 7. Germline CDR1 is LGHDT and CDR2 is YNNKEL (reference sequence). The CDR3 spans 16 residues. Investigators merged groups given second doses at roughly 4 or roughly 12 weeks. The chain has TRBV3-1 (or the pseudogene TRBV3-2) and TRBJ1-5; 9 nucleotides agree with TRBD1. The sequence was collected from an adult who received the AZD1222 COVID-19 vaccine. This specimen consisted of peripheral blood, obtained 28 days after the second AZD1222 dose. The DNA for the CDR3 is TGTGCCAGCAGCCAAACCAGAGGACAGGGGCATCAGCCCCAGCATTTT. Its translation is CASSQTRGQGHQPQHF.